The entry below describes one T cell receptor (beta chain). The antigen is undetermined. These data originate in a study of OX40 agonist ivuxolimab in advanced cancers. Overall study context: The dose of intravenous ivuxolimab that patients received every 2 weeks ranged from 0.01 to 10 mg/kg.

Overall study findings and caveats: At 0.1 to 3.0 mg/kg, CD4+ and CD8+ blood T cells expanded clonally by week 6.

Using immunoSEQ multiplex PCR, the repertoire was profiled, and TCRdb retains in-frame clones only, with some absent. The sample has some 14,000 clones, around 84% seen once. Trimming took 4 bases from V and 3 from J, leaving 11 bases between them. The CDR3 is made up of 13 amino acids. The germline CDR1 and CDR2 sequences are SGHNT and YYREEE (reference sequence). The V and J genes are TRBV5-4 and TRBJ2-7; a weak D match, TRBD1 (6 bases). The material was CD4+ or CD8+ T cells sorted from blood, obtained in a trial of the OX40 agonist ivuxolimab. The TCR sequence derives from an adult with an advanced solid tumor such as melanoma, head and neck, liver or kidney cancer. In DNA form, the CDR3 reads TGTGCCAGCAGCCCGACAGGACACTACGAGCAGTACTTC. Protein: CASSPTGHYEQYF.